This passage covers 15 T cell receptor beta chains from one sample sequenced in a study of identical twins. Each CDR3 protein gets one entry after TCRdb re-called the 5' RACE reads with MiXCR. The sample comprises around 1.7 million distinct CDR3 sequences, roughly 35% of which are singletons, and around 0.25% rests with the top ten. Sequences were obtained from cord blood. The receptor set was obtained from a newborn girl in good health.

The V call is TRBV20-1, the J call TRBJ2-5; D gene ambiguous. Germline CDR1 DFQATT, CDR2 SNEGSKA (reference sequence). The CDR3 has 15 residues. V lost 4 bases, J lost 5 bases, and 20 bases lay in between. The CDR3 loop is CSAISAAQRMETQYF. The CDR3 nucleotides read TGCAGTGCTATATCGGCGGCTCAGCGCATGGAGACCCAGTACTTC.

The V and J genes are TRBV7-2 and TRBJ2-3, with 14 positions matching TRBD2. Trimming cost V 1 base and J 2 bases; bases outside gene matches: 8. The CDR3 loop spans 19 amino acids. Germline V gene sequence: CDR1 SGHTA, CDR2 FQGNSA. The CDR3 here is CASSLGGLAGAWDTDTQYF. CDR3 coding DNA: TGTGCCAGCAGCTTAGGGGGACTAGCGGGAGCCTGGGACACAGATACGCAGTATTTT.

This clonotype was recorded a few times. The chain has TRBV10-3 and TRBJ2-5; a weak D match, TRBD2 (5 bases). The CDR3 extends over 14 amino acids. In germline, CDR1 is ENHRY, CDR2 SYGVKD. Trimming took off 8 bases at V and 11 bases at J, with 24 bases between the two ends. The CDR3 loop reads CAIAEPGVGNEQYF. The CDR3 DNA sequence: TGTGCCATCGCGGAGCCCGGGGTAGGGAATGAGCAGTACTTC.

This chain connects TRBV20-1 to TRBJ2-7; no reliable D call. Germline CDR1 DFQATT, CDR2 SNEGSKA (reference sequence). The CDR3 spans 14 residues. Trimming removed 0 bases at V and 2 bases at J, with 11 bases between. CDR3: CSARDRTLTYEQYF. DNA of the CDR3: TGCAGTGCTAGAGATCGTACTTTAACCTACGAGCAGTACTTC.

The chain employs TRBV20-1 and TRBJ2-3; D gene uncertain. This CDR3 is built from 14 residues. V was cut by 3 bases and J by 2 bases, with 12 bases left in between. Germline lookup yields CDR1 DFQATT and CDR2 SNEGSKA (reference sequence). CDR3 loop: CSASRTYTTDTQYF. The DNA of the CDR3 is TGCAGTGCTAGTCGCACTTATACCACAGATACGCAGTATTTT.

The rearrangement joins TRBV12-3 or TRBV12-4 to TRBJ1-5; D is uncertain. CDR3 length: 15 residues. Between the trimmed V and J ends, which lost 6 bases and 0 bases, there was a span of 12 bases. This CDR3 reads CASRPGRHSNQPQHF. The CDR3 DNA sequence: TGTGCCAGCAGACCGGGTCGCCATAGCAATCAGCCCCAGCATTTT.

V is TRBV6-6 and J is TRBJ2-3; 10 nucleotides match TRBD1. Trimming removed 8 bases from V and 3 bases from J; junction bases left unmatched: 5. The CDR3 has 14 amino acids. Germline V gives CDR1 MNHNY, CDR2 SVGAGI (reference sequence). This CDR3 reads CASDQGQGTDTQYF. CDR3 DNA: TGTGCCAGCGACCAGGGACAGGGGACAGATACGCAGTATTTT.

This clonotype was recorded only once. The chain joins TRBV10-3 to TRBJ2-5, with a weak D call TRBD2 (5 bases). Germline V CDR1 and CDR2: ENHRY, SYGVKD. V was trimmed by 2 bases and J by 4 bases, leaving 20 bases between them. The CDR3 totals 17 residues. For the CDR3, the DNA is TGTGCCATCAGTGAGCGGCGAGTGAGGGTTGCGGGAGAGACCCAGTACTTC. Encoded protein: CAISERRVRVAGETQYF.

This CDR3 reads CASVIGDTHSNQPQHF. CDR3 bases: TGTGCCAGCGTTATCGGGGACACCCATAGCAATCAGCCCCAGCATTTT. The V gene is TRBV28, the J gene TRBJ1-5, with D tentatively TRBD1 (6 bases). Trimming cost V 8 bases and J 0 bases, with 17 bases left between them. Germline V gene sequence: CDR1 MDHEN, CDR2 SYDVKM. The length of the CDR3 is 16 residues.

The chain links TRBV7-2 to TRBJ2-4; D is ambiguous. V gave up 5 bases and J gave up 15 bases, with 14 bases separating them. This CDR3 has 11 residues. Germline V gene sequence: CDR1 SGHTA, CDR2 FQGNSA. The CDR3 reads CASSAPLVVYF. CDR3 sequence (DNA): TGTGCCAGCAGCGCCCCCCTGGTGGTGTACTTC.

The V call is TRBV28, the J call TRBJ2-7; 14 nucleotides align to TRBD2. This CDR3 comprises 17 residues. Trimming cost V 0 bases and J 0 bases; bases outside gene matches: 1. Germline V CDR1 and CDR2: MDHEN, SYDVKM. The CDR3 region is CASSLWGTSGSSYEQYF. The CDR3 coding sequence is TGTGCCAGCAGTTTATGGGGGACTAGCGGGAGCTCCTACGAGCAGTACTTC.

This chain connects TRBV12-3 or TRBV12-4 to TRBJ2-3, with 12 nucleotides matching TRBD2. The length of the CDR3 is 19 residues. The ends lost 5 bases at V and 1 base at J; junction bases unmatched: 13. CDR3 in amino acids: CASSLRYRLAGVGTDTQYF. CDR3 nucleotide sequence: TGTGCCAGCAGTCTACGGTACAGACTAGCGGGAGTTGGCACAGATACGCAGTATTTT.

The chain employs TRBV5-1 and TRBJ2-1, with 12 bases lining up with TRBD2. V lost 0 bases, J lost 7 bases, and 8 bases stayed unmatched. The CDR3 loop spans 17 amino acids. The V gene's germline CDR1 is SGHRS and CDR2 YFSETQ. The CDR3 is CASSLVPLAGGRNEQFF. DNA for the CDR3: TGCGCCAGCAGCTTGGTGCCACTAGCGGGAGGAAGAAATGAGCAGTTCTTC.

The chain recombines TRBV11-2 with TRBJ2-1; D possibly matches TRBD1 or TRBD2 (5 bases each). Deletions cut 1 base from V and 5 bases from J, with 12 bases between. The CDR3 is 15 residues long. The germline CDR1 and CDR2 sequences are SGHAT and FQNNGV. The CDR3 nucleotides are TGTGCCAGCAGCTTAGTACGGGGACCAGACAATGAGCAGTTCTTC. Translation gives CASSLVRGPDNEQFF. Filled out from reference TRBV11-2 and TRBJ2-1, the complete variable domain reads EAGVAQSPRYKIIEKRQSVAFWCNPISGHATLYWYQQILGQGPKLLIQFQNNGVVDDSQLPKDRFSAERLKGVDSTLKIQPAKLEDSAVYLCASSLVRGPDNEQFFGPGTRLTVL.

The rearrangement uses TRBV20-1 and TRBJ2-5, with no clear D. Germline V CDR1 and CDR2: DFQATT, SNEGSKA (reference sequence). The V end was cut by 4 bases, the J end by 11 bases, with 14 bases between. The CDR3 length is 11 residues. The CDR3 reads CSAIRHSEQYF. CDR3 nucleotides: TGCAGTGCTATACGCCACTCGGAGCAGTACTTC.